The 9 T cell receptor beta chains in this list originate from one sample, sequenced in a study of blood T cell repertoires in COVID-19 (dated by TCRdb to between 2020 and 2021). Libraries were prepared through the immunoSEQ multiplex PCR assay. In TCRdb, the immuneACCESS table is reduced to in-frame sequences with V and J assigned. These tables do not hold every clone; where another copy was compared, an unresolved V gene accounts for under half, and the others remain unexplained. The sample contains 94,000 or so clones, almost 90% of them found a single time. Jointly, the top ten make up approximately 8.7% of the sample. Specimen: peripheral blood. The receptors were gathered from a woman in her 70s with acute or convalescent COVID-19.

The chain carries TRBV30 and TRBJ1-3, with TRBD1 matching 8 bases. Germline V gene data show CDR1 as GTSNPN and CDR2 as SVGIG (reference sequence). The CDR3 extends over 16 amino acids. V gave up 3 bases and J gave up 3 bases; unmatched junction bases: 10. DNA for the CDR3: TGTGCCTGGAGATGGGACAGGCTCGGGTTTGGAAACACCATATATTTT. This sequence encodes CAWRWDRLGFGNTIYF.

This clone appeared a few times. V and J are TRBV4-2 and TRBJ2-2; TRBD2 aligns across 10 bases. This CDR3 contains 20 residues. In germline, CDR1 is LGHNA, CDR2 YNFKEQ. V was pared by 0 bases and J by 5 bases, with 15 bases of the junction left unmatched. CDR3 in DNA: TGTGCCAGCAGCCAAGACCCCGAATCTATAACTAGCGGGATTACCGGGGAGCTGTTTTTT. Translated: CASSQDPESITSGITGELFF.

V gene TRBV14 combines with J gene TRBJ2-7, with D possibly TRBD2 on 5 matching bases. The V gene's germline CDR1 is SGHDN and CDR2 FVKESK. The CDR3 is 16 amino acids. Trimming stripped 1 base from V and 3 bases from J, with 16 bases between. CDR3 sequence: CASSQGPGIGYYEQYF. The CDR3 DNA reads TGTGCCAGCAGCCAAGGGCCGGGAATCGGATACTACGAGCAGTACTTC.

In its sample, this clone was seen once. CDR3: CSVVASGAGEQFF. The CDR3 nucleotides read TGCAGCGTTGTGGCTAGCGGGGCAGGTGAGCAGTTCTTC. The rearrangement uses TRBV29-1 and TRBJ2-1, with TRBD2 matching over 9 bases. The V gene's germline CDR1 is SQVTM and CDR2 ANQGSEA. The CDR3 is 13 amino acids. V gave up 4 bases and J gave up 9 bases; unmatched junction bases: 7.

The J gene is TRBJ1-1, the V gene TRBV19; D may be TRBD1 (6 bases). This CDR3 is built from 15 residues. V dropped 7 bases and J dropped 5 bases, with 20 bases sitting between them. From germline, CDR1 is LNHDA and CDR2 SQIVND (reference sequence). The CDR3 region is CASTPRTAGRTEAFF. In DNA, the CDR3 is TGTGCCAGTACTCCCCGGACAGCAGGGAGAACTGAAGCTTTCTTT.

CDR3 sequence: CASSSRDRGNGYTF. The CDR3 region has the DNA TGTGCCAGCAGCTCCCGGGACAGGGGGAACGGCTACACCTTC. The chain is built from TRBV11-2 and TRBJ1-2; 11 bases are shared with TRBD1. The V and J ends lost 4 bases and 8 bases, in that order; junction bases with no gene match: 6. This CDR3 region has 14 residues. Germline V gene sequence: CDR1 SGHAT, CDR2 FQNNGV.

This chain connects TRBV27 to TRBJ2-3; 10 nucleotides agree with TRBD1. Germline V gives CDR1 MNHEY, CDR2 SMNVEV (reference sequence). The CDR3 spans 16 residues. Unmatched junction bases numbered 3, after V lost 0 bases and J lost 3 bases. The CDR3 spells CASSLSGTGVTDTQYF. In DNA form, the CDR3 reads TGTGCCAGCAGTTTATCGGGGACAGGGGTGACAGATACGCAGTATTTT.

CDR3 region: CATEGSGGTNEKLFF. The CDR3 DNA is TGTGCCACCGAAGGATCGGGGGGGACTAATGAAAAACTGTTTTTT. The V call is TRBV2, the J call TRBJ1-4; tentatively, D is TRBD1 (5 bases). Germline V gives CDR1 SNHLY, CDR2 FYNNEI. The V end lost 10 bases, the J end lost 2 bases, and 17 bases lay between the germline ends. The CDR3 contains 15 residues.

CDR3 loop: CASSQDTGNEQFF. The DNA of the CDR3 is TGTGCCAGCAGCCAAGATACAGGGAATGAGCAGTTCTTC. V gene TRBV3-1 (or the pseudogene TRBV3-2) combines with J gene TRBJ2-1, with D perhaps TRBD1 (6 bases). The V gene lost 0 bases and the J gene lost 7 bases, with 7 bases spanning the gap. The germline V gene has CDR1 LGHDT and CDR2 YNNKEL (reference sequence). CDR3 length: 13 residues.